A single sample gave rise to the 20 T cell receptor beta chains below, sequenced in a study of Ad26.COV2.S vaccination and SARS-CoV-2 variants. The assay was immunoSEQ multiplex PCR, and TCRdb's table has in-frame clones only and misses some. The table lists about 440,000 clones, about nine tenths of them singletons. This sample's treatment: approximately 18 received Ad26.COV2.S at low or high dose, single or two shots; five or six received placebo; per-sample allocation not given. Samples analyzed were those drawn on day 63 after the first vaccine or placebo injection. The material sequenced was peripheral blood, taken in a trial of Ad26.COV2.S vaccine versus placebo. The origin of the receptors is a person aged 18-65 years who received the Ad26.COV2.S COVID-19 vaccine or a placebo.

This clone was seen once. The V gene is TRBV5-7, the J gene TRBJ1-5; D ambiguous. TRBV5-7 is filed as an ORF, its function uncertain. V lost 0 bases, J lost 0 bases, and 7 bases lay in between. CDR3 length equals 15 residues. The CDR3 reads CASSLDSVSNQPQHF. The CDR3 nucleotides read TGTGCCAGCAGCTTGGACAGTGTTAGCAATCAGCCCCAGCATTTT.

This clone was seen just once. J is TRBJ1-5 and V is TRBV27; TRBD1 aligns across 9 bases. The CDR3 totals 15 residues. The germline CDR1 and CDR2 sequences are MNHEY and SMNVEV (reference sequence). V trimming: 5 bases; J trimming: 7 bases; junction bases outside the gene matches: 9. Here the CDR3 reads CASSGLGQGYQPQHF. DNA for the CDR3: TGTGCCAGCAGTGGTTTGGGACAGGGATACCAGCCCCAGCATTTT.

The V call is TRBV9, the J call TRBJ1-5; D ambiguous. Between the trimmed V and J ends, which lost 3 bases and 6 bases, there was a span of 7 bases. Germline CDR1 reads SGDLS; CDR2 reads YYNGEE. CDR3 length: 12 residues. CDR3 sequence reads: CASSAPFQPQHF. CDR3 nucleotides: TGTGCCAGCAGCGCCCCATTTCAGCCCCAGCATTTT.

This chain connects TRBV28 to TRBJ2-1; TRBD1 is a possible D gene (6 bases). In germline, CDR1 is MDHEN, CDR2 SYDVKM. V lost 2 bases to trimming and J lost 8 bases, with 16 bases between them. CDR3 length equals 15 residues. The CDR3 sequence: CASSLGNRVDYEQFF. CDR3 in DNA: TGTGCCAGCAGTTTAGGCAACAGGGTGGATTATGAGCAGTTCTTC. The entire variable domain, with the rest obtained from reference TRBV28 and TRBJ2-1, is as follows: DVKVTQSSRYLVKRTGEKVFLECVQDMDHENMFWYRQDPGLGLRLIYFSYDVKMKEKGDIPEGYSVSREKKERFSLILESASTNQTSMYLCASSLGNRVDYEQFFGPGTRLTVL.

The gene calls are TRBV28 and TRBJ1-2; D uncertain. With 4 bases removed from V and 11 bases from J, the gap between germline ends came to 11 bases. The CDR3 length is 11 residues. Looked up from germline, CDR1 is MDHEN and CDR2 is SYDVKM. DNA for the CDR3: TGTGCCAGCAGTTCACCTGTAGGGTACACCTTC. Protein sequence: CASSSPVGYTF.

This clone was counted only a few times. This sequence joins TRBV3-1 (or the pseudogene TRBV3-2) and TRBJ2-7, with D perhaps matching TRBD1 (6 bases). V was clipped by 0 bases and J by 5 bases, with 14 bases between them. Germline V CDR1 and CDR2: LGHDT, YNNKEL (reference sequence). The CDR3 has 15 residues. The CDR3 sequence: CASSQDRTGLDEQYF. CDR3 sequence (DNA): TGTGCCAGCAGCCAAGATCGTACAGGGTTGGACGAGCAGTACTTC.

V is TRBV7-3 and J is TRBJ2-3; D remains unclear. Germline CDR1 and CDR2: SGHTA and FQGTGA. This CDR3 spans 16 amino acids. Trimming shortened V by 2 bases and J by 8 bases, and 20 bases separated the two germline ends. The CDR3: CASSLSAAPRFSTQYF. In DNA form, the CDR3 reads TGTGCCAGCAGCTTATCCGCGGCGCCGCGCTTTAGTACGCAGTATTTT.

In DNA, the CDR3 is TGTGCCAGCAGCCGGGACGGCCTTGGTTCACCCCTCCACTTT. This encodes CASSRDGLGSPLHF. The rearrangement uses TRBV6-2 or TRBV6-3 and TRBJ1-6, with TRBD1 as a possible D gene (5 bases). The CDR3 length is 14 residues. The V end was cut by 6 bases, the J end by 9 bases, with 15 bases between. Germline V gives CDR1 MNHEY, CDR2 SVGEGT.

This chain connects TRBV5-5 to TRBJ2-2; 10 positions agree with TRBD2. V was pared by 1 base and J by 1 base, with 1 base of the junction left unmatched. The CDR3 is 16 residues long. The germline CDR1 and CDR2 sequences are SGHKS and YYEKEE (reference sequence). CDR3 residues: CASSLRTSGNTGELFF. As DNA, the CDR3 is TGTGCCAGCAGCTTGAGGACTAGCGGGAACACCGGGGAGCTGTTTTTT.

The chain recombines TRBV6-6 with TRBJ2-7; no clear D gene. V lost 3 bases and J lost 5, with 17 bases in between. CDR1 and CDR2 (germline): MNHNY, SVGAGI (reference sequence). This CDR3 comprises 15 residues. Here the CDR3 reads CASSYPARQWDEQYF. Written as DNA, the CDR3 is TGTGCCAGCAGTTATCCCGCCCGGCAGTGGGACGAGCAGTACTTC.

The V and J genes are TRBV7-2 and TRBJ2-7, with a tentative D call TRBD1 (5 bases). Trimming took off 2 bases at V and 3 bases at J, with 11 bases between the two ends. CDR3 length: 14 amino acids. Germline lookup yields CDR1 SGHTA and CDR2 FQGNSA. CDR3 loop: CASSLQGKGYEQYF. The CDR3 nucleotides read TGTGCCAGCAGCTTACAGGGCAAAGGCTACGAGCAGTACTTC.

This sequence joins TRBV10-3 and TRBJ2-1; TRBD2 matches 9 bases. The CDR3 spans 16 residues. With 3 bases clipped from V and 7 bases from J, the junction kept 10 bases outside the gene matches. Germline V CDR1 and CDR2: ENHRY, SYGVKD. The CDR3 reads CAISEVVSGSGNEQFF. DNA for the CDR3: TGTGCCATCAGTGAAGTAGTTAGCGGGAGTGGTAATGAGCAGTTCTTC.

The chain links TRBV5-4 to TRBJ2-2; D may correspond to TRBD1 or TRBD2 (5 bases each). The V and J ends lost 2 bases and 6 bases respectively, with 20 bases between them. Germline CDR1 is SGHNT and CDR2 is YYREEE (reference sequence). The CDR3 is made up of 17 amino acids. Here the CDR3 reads CASSFLGESDVPGELFF. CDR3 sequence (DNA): TGTGCCAGCAGCTTCCTGGGGGAGTCGGATGTACCCGGGGAGCTGTTTTTT.

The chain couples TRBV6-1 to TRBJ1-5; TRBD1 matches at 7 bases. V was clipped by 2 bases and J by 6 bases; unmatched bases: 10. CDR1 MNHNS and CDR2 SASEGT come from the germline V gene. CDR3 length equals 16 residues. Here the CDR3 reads CASSESGQPRGQPQHF. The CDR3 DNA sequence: TGTGCCAGCAGTGAATCGGGACAGCCTCGGGGTCAGCCCCAGCATTTT.

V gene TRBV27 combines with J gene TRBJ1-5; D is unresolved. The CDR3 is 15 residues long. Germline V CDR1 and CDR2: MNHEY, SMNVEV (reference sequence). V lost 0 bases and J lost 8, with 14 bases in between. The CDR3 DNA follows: TGTGCCAGCAGTTTATCGAGGCCCGGAACGAAGCCCCAGCATTTT. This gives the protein CASSLSRPGTKPQHF.

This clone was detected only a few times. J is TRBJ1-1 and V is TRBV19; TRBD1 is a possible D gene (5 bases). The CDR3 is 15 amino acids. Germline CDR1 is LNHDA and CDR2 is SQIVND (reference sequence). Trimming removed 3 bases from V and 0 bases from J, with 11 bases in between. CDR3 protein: CASSMVGVLNTEAFF. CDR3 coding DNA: TGTGCCAGTAGTATGGTGGGGGTACTGAACACTGAAGCTTTCTTT.

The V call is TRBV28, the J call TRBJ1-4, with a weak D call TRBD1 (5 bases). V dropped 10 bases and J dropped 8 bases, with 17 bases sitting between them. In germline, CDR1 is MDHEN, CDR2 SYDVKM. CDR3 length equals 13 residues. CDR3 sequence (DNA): TGTGCCACCTATTCCGGGGGTGGCGAAAAACTGTTTTTT. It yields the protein CATYSGGGEKLFF.

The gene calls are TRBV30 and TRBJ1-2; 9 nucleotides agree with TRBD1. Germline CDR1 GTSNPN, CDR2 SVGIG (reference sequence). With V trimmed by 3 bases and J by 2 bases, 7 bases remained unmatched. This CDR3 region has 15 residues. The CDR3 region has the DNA TGTGCCTGGAGCTACCGACAGGGGGGGAACTATGGCTACACCTTC. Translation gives CAWSYRQGGNYGYTF.

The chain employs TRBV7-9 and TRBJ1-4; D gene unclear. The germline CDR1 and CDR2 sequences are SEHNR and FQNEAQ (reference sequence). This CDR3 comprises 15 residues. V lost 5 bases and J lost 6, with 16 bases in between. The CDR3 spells CASSTAEDAYEKLFF. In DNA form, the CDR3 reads TGTGCCAGCAGCACTGCCGAGGACGCTTATGAAAAACTGTTTTTT.

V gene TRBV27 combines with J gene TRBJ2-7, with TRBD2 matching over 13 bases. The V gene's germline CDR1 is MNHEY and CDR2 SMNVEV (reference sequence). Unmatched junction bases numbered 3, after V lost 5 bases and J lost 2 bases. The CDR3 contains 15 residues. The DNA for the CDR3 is TGTGCCAGCAGTCGAGGGACTAGCGGGACCTACGAGCAGTACTTC. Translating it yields CASSRGTSGTYEQYF.